These 7 T cell receptor beta chains share one sample of origin, sequenced in a study of T cells in Graves' hyperthyroidism and ophthalmopathy. Amplification yielded TCR beta CDR3 regions, with RNA transcripts as the source. The study used the HTBI primer set for a first-round RT-PCR of the TCR CDR3. Using its own MiXCR run on the multiplex PCR reads, TCRdb lists one record per CDR3 protein. The repertoire includes a few hundred thousand distinct CDR3 sequences, around 16% of them detected once, and approximately 7.4% sits in the top ten. The sample taken for sequencing was blood. These receptors all come from a woman aged 30 to 39 with Graves' hyperthyroidism.

This clonotype was recorded at least ten times. The chain couples TRBV11-2 to TRBJ2-2; 7 positions agree with TRBD1. The V segment lost 3 bases and the J segment 7 bases; nucleotides outside the gene matches: 11. Germline CDR1 reads SGHAT; CDR2 reads FQNNGV. The CDR3 sequence is 16 residues long. The CDR3 nucleotides are TGTGCCAGCAGCTTTCGGTTAGGGACAGCCTACGGGGAGCTGTTTTTT. Protein: CASSFRLGTAYGELFF.

The chain has TRBV5-1 and TRBJ2-3; 8 nucleotides align to TRBD1. Germline assignment: CDR1 SGHRS and CDR2 YFSETQ. The V gene end was trimmed by 7 bases and the J gene end by 6 bases; junction bases not matched to a gene: 10. This CDR3 spans 14 amino acids. The CDR3 region is CASGLDRAIDTQYF. CDR3 in DNA: TGCGCCAGCGGACTGGACAGGGCGATTGATACGCAGTATTTT.

The V and J genes are TRBV27 and TRBJ2-1; TRBD2 is a possible D gene (6 bases). The germline V gene encodes CDR1 MNHEY and CDR2 SMNVEV (reference sequence). The CDR3 is 17 amino acids. V lost 6 bases, J lost 2 bases, and 20 bases lay in between. The CDR3 here is CASRLRSREPPYNEQFF. The CDR3 bases are TGTGCCAGCAGGCTTAGGTCGCGGGAACCCCCCTACAATGAGCAGTTCTTC.

This clonotype came up many times. The chain joins TRBV28 to TRBJ2-5, with unresolved D. Trimming pared 6 bases from V and 5 bases from J, leaving 10 bases between. Looked up from germline, CDR1 is MDHEN and CDR2 is SYDVKM. This CDR3 contains 12 residues. Written as DNA, the CDR3 is TGTGCCAGCAGGTGGGGTCTGGAGACCCAGTACTTC. This gives the protein CASRWGLETQYF. The variable domain in full, completed from reference TRBV28 and TRBJ2-5, reads DVKVTQSSRYLVKRTGEKVFLECVQDMDHENMFWYRQDPGLGLRLIYFSYDVKMKEKGDIPEGYSVSREKKERFSLILESASTNQTSMYLCASRWGLETQYFGPGTRLLVL.

This clonotype was picked up many times. The gene calls are TRBV6-1 and TRBJ2-7; D may be TRBD2 (7 bases). This CDR3 has 15 residues. The germline V gene encodes CDR1 MNHNS and CDR2 SASEGT. The germline V and J ends were trimmed by 7 bases and 0 bases, with 16 bases remaining between them. The CDR3 coding sequence is TGTGCCAGCAATCGGGGGGCTAGCGGCTCCTACGAGCAGTACTTC. Its protein product is CASNRGASGSYEQYF.

This clonotype was recorded a few times. The chain employs TRBV20-1 and TRBJ2-5; D may be TRBD1 (6 bases). V gave up 6 bases and J gave up 2 bases, with 10 bases separating them. CDR1 and CDR2 from the germline V gene are DFQATT and SNEGSKA (reference sequence). CDR3 length: 12 residues. The CDR3 protein is CSATGTQETQYF. CDR3 DNA: TGCAGTGCCACCGGGACACAAGAGACCCAGTACTTC.

V and J are TRBV10-3 and TRBJ2-2; unclear D gene. This CDR3 comprises 18 residues. Germline V gives CDR1 ENHRY, CDR2 SYGVKD. The V and J ends lost 2 bases and 5 bases respectively, with 21 bases between them. In DNA form, the CDR3 reads TGTGCCATCAGTGAGATTCGACTCAAAAGGGAATGGACCGGGGAGCTGTTTTTT. Translating it yields CAISEIRLKREWTGELFF.